A single TCR beta chain is shown here with its context. Its antigen is still unknown. This specimen comes from a study of cytomegalovirus exposure and HLA in healthy donors. Study-wide points: A missense variant in DCLRE1C was later tied to TCR beta V- and J-gene trimming.

The CDR3 is 15 amino acids. Trimming pared 6 bases from V and 14 bases from J, leaving 25 bases between. Germline V gene sequence: CDR1 WSHSY, CDR2 SAAADI. In the PCR, 60 Vbeta and 13 Jbeta primers were used. The method was immunoSEQ multiplex PCR; TCRdb's version includes in-frame clones alone and lacks a portion of them. The sample yields around 150,000 clones, about three quarters seen once. The sequenced sample was PBMCs. The clonotype originates from a human donor in good health. The chain couples TRBV10-2 to TRBJ1-4; D is perhaps TRBD1 (6 bases). The CDR3 coding sequence is TGCGCCAGCAGCGAGACGATCGGGGGGGCTCGACGGCTGTTTTTT. It encodes CASSETIGGARRLFF.